One and the same sample provided the 27 T cell receptor beta chains below, sequenced in a study of CD8+ T cells in alopecia areata. RNA, once extracted, was reverse transcribed into cDNA for use as the sequencing template. Using immunoSEQ multiplex PCR, the repertoire was profiled, and TCRdb retains in-frame clones only, with some absent. The profile shows about 150,000 clones, 75% to 90% of them singletons. Sequenced here: CD8+ T cells sorted from blood, sampled at week 0. The source is a human donor with alopecia areata.

The V gene is TRBV27, the J gene TRBJ2-5, with D unresolved. V lost 6 bases and J lost 3, with 11 bases in between. The CDR3 runs 13 residues. Germline V gene lookup returns CDR1 MNHEY and CDR2 SMNVEV (reference sequence). CDR3 sequence (DNA): TGTGCCAGCAGGCGATTGGTGGAAGAGACCCAGTACTTC. This gives the protein CASRRLVEETQYF.

The rearrangement links TRBV29-1 to TRBJ2-1, with 8 bases fitting TRBD2. Germline V gives CDR1 SQVTM, CDR2 ANQGSEA. This CDR3 comprises 15 residues. The junction had 7 bases not matched to a gene; V was cut back by 3 bases and J by 3 bases. The CDR3 DNA is TGCAGCGTTGAGGGACGGCTAGCGGGCTACAATGAGCAGTTCTTC. Its translation: CSVEGRLAGYNEQFF.

The chain couples TRBV10-3 to TRBJ2-1; 9 nucleotides agree with TRBD2. With 2 bases clipped from V and 7 bases from J, the junction kept 6 bases outside the gene matches. The CDR3 is 15 amino acids. CDR1 and CDR2 (germline): ENHRY, SYGVKD. The CDR3 region has the DNA TGTGCCATCAGTGAGCGCATAGCGGGAGATAATGAGCAGTTCTTC. Translation gives CAISERIAGDNEQFF.

This sequence joins TRBV5-1 and TRBJ2-3, with 10 nucleotides matching TRBD1. This CDR3 region has 17 residues. V shed 4 bases, J shed 4 bases, and the junction held 12 bases outside the gene matches. CDR1 is SGHRS, CDR2 YFSETQ, per germline. The CDR3 DNA is TGCGCCAGCAGCCTGGGGACAGGGGTAGAAGGCCCAGATACGCAGTATTTT. It codes for CASSLGTGVEGPDTQYF.

The rearrangement joins TRBV11-2 to TRBJ2-3; the D gene is possibly TRBD2 (5 bases). From germline, CDR1 is SGHAT and CDR2 FQNNGV. The length of the CDR3 is 16 residues. V was shortened by 1 base and J by 2 bases, with 13 bases between the two germline ends. Here the CDR3 DNA reads TGTGCCAGCAGCTTAGTAGGACTGGTAAACACAGATACGCAGTATTTT. Translated, it gives CASSLVGLVNTDTQYF. Variable domain in full (rest from reference TRBV11-2 and TRBJ2-3): EAGVAQSPRYKIIEKRQSVAFWCNPISGHATLYWYQQILGQGPKLLIQFQNNGVVDDSQLPKDRFSAERLKGVDSTLKIQPAKLEDSAVYLCASSLVGLVNTDTQYFGPGTRLTVL.

J is TRBJ2-1 and V is TRBV7-3; 7 nucleotides align to TRBD1. CDR3 length: 15 amino acids. V lost 3 bases and J lost 4; bases outside the gene matches: 6. Germline V gene lookup returns CDR1 SGHTA and CDR2 FQGTGA. CDR3 sequence reads: CASSFEGQTYNEQFF. The CDR3 DNA reads as TGTGCCAGCAGCTTTGAGGGACAGACTTACAATGAGCAGTTCTTC.

The chain has TRBV27 and TRBJ2-7, with a tentative D call TRBD2 (5 bases). V was shortened by 5 bases and J by 0 bases, with 11 bases between the two germline ends. Germline-derived CDR1 and CDR2 are MNHEY and SMNVEV (reference sequence). This CDR3 is built from 14 residues. In nucleotides, the CDR3 is TGTGCCAGCAGTGCGGGCGCTAGCTCCTACGAGCAGTACTTC. This codes for CASSAGASSYEQYF.

The chain links TRBV5-6 to TRBJ2-5, with D possibly being TRBD1 or TRBD2 (5 bases each). The V and J ends lost 7 bases and 3 bases respectively, with 25 bases between them. Looked up from germline, CDR1 is SGHDT and CDR2 is YYEEEE. This CDR3 comprises 17 residues. CDR3 sequence: CASAVVRGKVGKETQYF. The DNA for the CDR3 is TGTGCCAGCGCGGTCGTGAGGGGCAAGGTGGGAAAAGAGACCCAGTACTTC. The full variable domain, completed using reference TRBV5-6 and TRBJ2-5, is DAGVTQSPTHLIKTRGQQVTLRCSPKSGHDTVSWYQQALGQGPQFIFQYYEEEERQRGNFPDRFSGHQFPNYSSELNVNALLLGDSALYLCASAVVRGKVGKETQYFGPGTRLLVL.

The CDR3 sequence is CASSGWRTNSYEQYF. The CDR3 DNA sequence: TGCGCCAGCAGCGGATGGAGGACCAACTCCTACGAGCAGTACTTC. The chain recombines TRBV5-1 with TRBJ2-7, with D perhaps TRBD2 (5 bases). This CDR3 is built from 15 residues. Germline V lookup: CDR1 SGHRS, CDR2 YFSETQ. V was trimmed by 4 bases and J by 0 bases, leaving 14 bases between them.

The chain combines TRBV2 with TRBJ1-2, with TRBD1 as a possible D gene (5 bases). Trimming shortened V by 7 bases and J by 0 bases, and 24 bases separated the two germline ends. The germline V gene encodes CDR1 SNHLY and CDR2 FYNNEI. This CDR3 contains 18 residues. The DNA of the CDR3 is TGTGCCAGCACGGGACCCAACGACCTGGAGTATGCTAACTATGGCTACACCTTC. This sequence encodes CASTGPNDLEYANYGYTF.

The CDR3 bases are TGTGCCAGCAGCTTAGAGGGCCCCCCCGGGACGGAGACCCAGTACTTC. The encoded protein is CASSLEGPPGTETQYF. The chain joins TRBV7-9 to TRBJ2-5; D possibly matches TRBD1 or TRBD2 (5 bases each). V was trimmed by 1 base and J by 5 bases, leaving 17 bases between them. Germline lookup yields CDR1 SEHNR and CDR2 FQNEAQ (reference sequence). There are 16 residues in the CDR3.

This clone was detected only once. The chain recombines TRBV27 with TRBJ2-1; TRBD2 matches 7 bases. The CDR3 length is 16 residues. Looked up from germline, CDR1 is MNHEY and CDR2 is SMNVEV (reference sequence). V gave up 3 bases and J gave up 3 bases; unmatched junction bases: 8. CDR3 nucleotides: TGTGCCAGCAGTTTGACGGCGGGAGCCCACTACAATGAGCAGTTCTTC. It yields the protein CASSLTAGAHYNEQFF.

V usage is TRBV19 and J usage is TRBJ2-1, with 7 positions matching TRBD1. V lost 7 bases and J lost 15; bases outside the gene matches: 12. The germline gives CDR1 LNHDA, CDR2 SQIVND (reference sequence). This CDR3 is built from 12 residues. The CDR3 loop reads CASTLRTGEPFF. The CDR3 region has the DNA TGTGCCAGTACCCTTCGAACAGGGGAACCGTTCTTC.

A word on this clone: One end of the junction is discordant with germline, which a read error may explain. The J gene is TRBJ2-1, the V gene TRBV5-4; 8 bases agree with TRBD1. CDR1 is SGHNT and CDR2 is YYREEE in the germline V gene (reference sequence). The CDR3 runs to 11 residues. In DNA, the CDR3 is TGTGCCAGCAGCTTTAGGACAGGGTGGGTCTTC. It yields the protein CASSFRTGWVF.

The chain combines TRBV29-1 with TRBJ2-7; perhaps TRBD1 as D (5 bases). The V gene lost 0 bases and the J gene lost 0 bases, with 9 bases spanning the gap. From germline, CDR1 is SQVTM and CDR2 ANQGSEA. The CDR3 has 14 residues. The CDR3 coding sequence is TGCAGCGTTGAAGAACCCGGACACTCCTACGAGCAGTACTTC. Its protein is CSVEEPGHSYEQYF.

The gene calls are TRBV29-1 and TRBJ2-2, with D maybe TRBD2 (5 bases). This CDR3 contains 12 residues. V was clipped by 6 bases and J by 5 bases, with 10 bases between them. Per germline, CDR1 SQVTM and CDR2 ANQGSEA. CDR3 residues: CSVMLATGELFF. The CDR3 DNA is TGCAGCGTCATGTTAGCGACCGGGGAGCTGTTTTTT.

This clone was detected only once. The J gene is TRBJ2-7, the V gene TRBV10-3, with unresolved D. Trimming stripped 6 bases from V and 2 bases from J, with 14 bases between. This CDR3 contains 14 residues. Germline assignment: CDR1 ENHRY and CDR2 SYGVKD. CDR3 DNA: TGTGCCATCAGCTCGTCCGGGCCTGCCTACGAGCAGTACTTC. Protein: CAISSSGPAYEQYF.

CDR3 amino acids: CASSPRTENTGELFF. The CDR3 nucleotides are TGTGCCAGCAGCCCGAGGACAGAAAACACCGGGGAGCTGTTTTTT. V gene TRBV7-9 combines with J gene TRBJ2-2, with D possibly matching TRBD1 (6 bases). The CDR3 runs 15 residues. Germline CDR1 SEHNR, CDR2 FQNEAQ (reference sequence). V dropped 5 bases and J dropped 2 bases, with 12 bases sitting between them.

V and J are TRBV11-2 and TRBJ2-5, with D perhaps matching TRBD1 or TRBD2 (5 bases each). V lost 2 bases and J 0 bases, leaving 10 bases between the germline ends. CDR1 and CDR2 (germline): SGHAT, FQNNGV. The CDR3 extends over 15 amino acids. The CDR3 protein is CASSLTGTDQETQYF. The CDR3 nucleotides read TGTGCCAGCAGCTTAACCGGGACCGACCAAGAGACCCAGTACTTC.

The chain joins TRBV29-1 to TRBJ1-2; no clear D. Germline CDR1 reads SQVTM; CDR2 reads ANQGSEA. V was trimmed by 2 bases and J by 3 bases, leaving 7 bases between them. The CDR3 is 12 amino acids. The CDR3: CSVEPQDYGYTF. The DNA of the CDR3 is TGCAGCGTTGAACCGCAGGACTATGGCTACACCTTC.

The chain has TRBV27 and TRBJ1-1; D might be TRBD1 (6 bases). Germline loops: CDR1 MNHEY, CDR2 SMNVEV (reference sequence). The CDR3 length is 15 residues. Trimming pared 2 bases from V and 2 bases from J, leaving 12 bases between. This chain's CDR3 is CASSLHQQGNTEAFF. The CDR3 coding sequence is TGTGCCAGCAGTTTACACCAACAGGGAAACACTGAAGCTTTCTTT.

The chain uses TRBV4-1 and TRBJ2-1; 12 nucleotides match TRBD2. There are 16 residues in the CDR3. Per the germline V gene, CDR1 is MGHRA and CDR2 is YSYEKL. V lost 0 bases, J lost 7 bases, and 4 bases stayed unmatched. CDR3 nucleotide sequence: TGCGCCAGCAGCCAAGATGTCCTAGCGGGAGGGAATGAGCAGTTCTTC. As protein: CASSQDVLAGGNEQFF.

The rearrangement uses TRBV27 and TRBJ2-7; no firm D call. Between the trimmed V and J ends, which lost 0 bases and 3 bases, there was a span of 9 bases. The CDR3 is 14 residues long. CDR1 MNHEY and CDR2 SMNVEV come from the germline V gene (reference sequence). CDR3 DNA sequence: TGTGCCAGCAGTTTATCCGCTCGAGACTACGAGCAGTACTTC. It encodes CASSLSARDYEQYF.

V gene TRBV10-2 combines with J gene TRBJ1-4; D ambiguous. The CDR3 runs to 16 residues. Germline-derived CDR1 and CDR2 are WSHSY and SAAADI. Trimming pared 3 bases from V and 8 bases from J, leaving 19 bases between. The CDR3: CASSEVVTTPNEKLFF. CDR3 sequence (DNA): TGCGCCAGCAGTGAAGTAGTGACGACCCCGAACGAAAAACTGTTTTTT.

This clone was seen a handful of times. The chain carries TRBV14 and TRBJ2-1; unclear D gene. V gave up 1 base and J gave up 6 bases, with 10 bases separating them. CDR1 is SGHDN, CDR2 FVKESK, per germline. The length of the CDR3 is 14 residues. The CDR3 nucleotides are TGTGCCAGCAGCCAAGTGGTCTACGGCAATGAGCAGTTCTTC. Residues: CASSQVVYGNEQFF. The full variable domain, its missing parts supplied by reference TRBV14 and TRBJ2-1, is EAGVTQFPSHSVIEKGQTVTLRCDPISGHDNLYWYRRVMGKEIKFLLHFVKESKQDESGMPNNRFLAERTGGTYSTLKVQPAELEDSGVYFCASSQVVYGNEQFFGPGTRLTVL.

The chain couples TRBV25-1 to TRBJ1-1, with D possibly matching TRBD1 (6 bases). Germline V CDR1 and CDR2: MGHDK, SYGVNS. The CDR3 sequence is 15 residues long. Trimming took off 1 base at V and 4 bases at J, with 13 bases between the two ends. The CDR3 protein is CASSELQGSSTEAFF. CDR3 coding DNA: TGTGCCAGCAGTGAATTACAGGGTAGCAGCACTGAAGCTTTCTTT.

The chain couples TRBV19 to TRBJ2-1; D unclear. Deletions cut 3 bases from V and 4 bases from J, with 7 bases between. Germline values: CDR1 LNHDA, CDR2 SQIVND (reference sequence). This CDR3 is built from 13 residues. The CDR3 spells CASSISPYNEQFF. As DNA, the CDR3 is TGTGCCAGTAGTATCAGTCCTTACAATGAGCAGTTCTTC.